The clone carrying this T cell receptor beta chain has a count of ten or more. Its antigen is not identified. Template material for amplifying TCR beta CDR3 regions consisted of RNA transcripts. A set of HTBI primers served as the primers for a first-round RT-PCR of the TCR CDR3. TCRdb passed the multiplex PCR reads through MiXCR, listing each CDR3 protein once. Of 450,000 to 700,000 distinct CDR3 sequences in the sample, 40% to 55% were seen once. This sample was taken from a study of T cells in Graves' hyperthyroidism and ophthalmopathy. Regarding the study as a whole: Appearing also in blood were most of the thyroid clonotypes expanded above 0.001. In the analysis, a 13 V-J model separated ophthalmopathy from stable hyperthyroidism.

Uncontrolled infection, other autoimmune disease, pregnancy or lactation barred patients from enrollment. Each diagnosis was grounded in clinical symptoms, serum thyroxine and TRAb, thyroid ultrasound, and orbital computed tomography. There are 12 residues in the CDR3. V lost 0 bases and J 11 bases, leaving 10 bases between the germline ends. Germline V gene lookup returns CDR1 MNHEY and CDR2 SVGAGI. The rearrangement joins TRBV6-5 to TRBJ1-1; D call uncertain. The source of this sequence is an adult woman with Graves' disease, either hyperthyroidism or ophthalmopathy (not recorded which). Sequencing input: peripheral blood or thyroid tissue (not recorded which). DNA of the CDR3: TGTGCCAGCAGTTACTCCCCACCTGGTGCTTTCTTT. Protein product: CASSYSPPGAFF.